This T cell receptor beta chain was recovered during a study of CD8 T cells in Susac syndrome (dated by TCRdb to between 2018 and 2021). For context, the study as a whole: Whether CD8+ T cell activation and differentiation in Susac syndrome was antigen driven was tested using repertoire sequencing.

RNA was extracted using the RNeasy kit, and about 0.45 to 1 microgram was reverse transcribed with random hexamers. TCR beta CDR3 regions were amplified with the immunoSEQ multiplex PCR assay covering 54 Vbeta and 13 Jbeta segments. PCR amplification bias was corrected by using a synthetic template baseline for primer optimization and computational correction. As for the original processing: Reads were annotated to V, D and J genes according to IMGT and were analyzed with immunoSEQ Analyzer, with only productive sequences retained. Clonality was calculated as one minus the Shannon entropy normalized by log2 of the number of productive unique sequences. For each patient and control, public and private clones were evaluated among the 100 most prevalent clones. Clones were defined as Susac-specific when absent from the healthy and MS cohorts, from some 1,100 published viral clones and from other ImmuneACCESS disease sequences. Using fastp at Q25 and MiXCR, TCRdb reprocessed the public reads and kept productive beta chains. Every CDR3 protein is listed once, alongside the most common genes and DNA of its rows. The V and J calls and clone size are TCRdb's, not the authors'. This sample gives some 180,000 distinct CDR3 sequences in total; 80% to 95% of them show up just once. In total, the top ten clones hold 0.1% of the sample.

Peripheral blood CD8+ and CD4+ T cells from healthy donors, Susac syndrome patients and multiple sclerosis patients were profiled using high-throughput TCR beta sequencing. The healthy donors served as controls matched for age and sex. Bulk CD8+ and CD4+ T cells were purified magnetically by negative isolation, whereas CD8+ TEMRA cells were enriched by FACS. Blood was collected in EDTA tubes and processed within 24 hours, with PBMCs isolated through density gradient centrifugation. PBMCs intended for TCR sequencing were cryopreserved in liquid nitrogen and thawed later in a water bath at 37 degrees C. A purity of at least 90% was achieved for sorted or isolated CD4+, CD8+ and CD8+ TEMRA cells. General findings and caveats noted by the study authors: The number of individuals in the TCR sequencing and HLA analysis was recognized as being relatively small.

V is clipped by 3 bases and J by 3 bases, and the sequence between their germline boundaries is 11 bases long. CDR3 length: 14 amino acids, cysteine to phenylalanine. Of all the DNA, just the CDR3 is kept, 42 bases in frame from base 1. CDR1 LNHDA and CDR2 SQIVND are derived from the germline V gene (reference sequence). For this clonotype: The antigen it binds to is not known. No qualities accompany the bases; no much larger clone lies one base away.

The TCR was taken from a human donor in good health. The sample comprised CD4+ T cells from PBMCs. Recombination joined TRBV19 with TRBJ1-1; possibly the D gene is TRBD1, per 5 matching bases. The base sequence is TGTGCCAGTAGTATCGGGGGATGGGACACTGAAGCTTTCTTT. Its translation is CASSIGGWDTEAFF.